The subject of this entry is one T cell receptor beta chain. The antigen is unknown. V was cut by 0 bases and J by 5 bases, with 8 bases left in between. Germline CDR1 is SGHDT and CDR2 is YYEEEE. The CDR3 length is 13 residues. The data were produced by immunoSEQ multiplex PCR, yet TCRdb's version contains in-frame clones alone and is incomplete. The sample lists roughly 180,000 clones, roughly nine tenths occurring once. This entry is derived from a study of T cell responses to AZD1222 COVID-19 vaccine. Study context: Samples with a second dose at about 4 or about 12 weeks were pooled together. Study results and limitations: Spike-specific TCR repertoires showed rising breadth and depth after two AZD1222 doses. Among vaccine-associated CD4 TCRs, coverage spanned spike, with dominance at 160-218 and 743-854. In all cases, repertoires were sampled only after the peak T cell response.

Sequences were derived from peripheral blood, sampled on day 0 of AZD1222 vaccination. The chain uses TRBV5-6 and TRBJ1-2; D remains unclear. This receptor was obtained from an adult in good health. CDR3 in amino acids: CASSLEGLYGYTF. CDR3 in DNA: TGTGCCAGCAGCTTGGAGGGATTGTATGGCTACACCTTC.